The 10 T cell receptor beta chains below all came from one sample that was sequenced in a study of blood T cell repertoires in COVID-19. Produced via immunoSEQ multiplex PCR; TCRdb's table is partial and in-frame only. The repertoire holds approximately 500,000 clones, approximately 91% seen once, with about 8.2% in the top ten. Sequences were obtained from peripheral blood. Receptors were obtained from a woman in her forties or fifties with COVID-19, enrolled during active disease.

This sequence joins TRBV18 and TRBJ2-6; tentative D call: TRBD1 (5 bases). The CDR3 length is 15 residues. CDR1 and CDR2 (germline): KGHSH, LQKENI. With 6 bases removed from V and 1 base from J, the gap between germline ends came to 10 bases. CDR3: CASSSRVSGANVLTF. The CDR3 nucleotides read TGTGCCAGCTCGTCCAGGGTTTCTGGGGCCAACGTCCTGACTTTC.

The rearrangement joins TRBV3-1 (or the pseudogene TRBV3-2) to TRBJ1-2; 7 bases map to TRBD1. V trimming: 1 base; J trimming: 13 bases; junction bases outside the gene matches: 6. Germline values: CDR1 LGHDT, CDR2 YNNKEL (reference sequence). The CDR3 is 12 residues long. CDR3 sequence reads: CASSQVDRVSTF. CDR3 sequence (DNA): TGTGCCAGCAGCCAAGTTGACAGGGTGTCCACCTTC.

The chain carries TRBV6-5 and TRBJ2-3, with a possible D match to TRBD2 (7 bases). The ends were cut back, 11 bases at V and 5 bases at J, with 20 bases in the middle. The CDR3 totals 14 residues. Germline values: CDR1 MNHEY, CDR2 SVGAGI. The CDR3, as DNA: TGTGCCGGCCCCCCCCGCGGGGGCCGAGATACGCAGTATTTT. Amino acid sequence: CAGPPRGGRDTQYF.

The chain recombines TRBV6-5 with TRBJ1-1, with a tentative D call TRBD1 (5 bases). Trimming left V 10 bases short and J 4 bases short, with 13 bases between. CDR3 length: 12 residues. Germline V gene data show CDR1 as MNHEY and CDR2 as SVGAGI. CDR3 nucleotides: TGTGCCATACCGGGACTGATCACTGAAGCTTTCTTT. It encodes CAIPGLITEAFF.

This sequence joins TRBV3-1 (or the pseudogene TRBV3-2) and TRBJ2-4, with D possibly TRBD1 on 6 matching bases. V was cut by 1 base and J by 7 bases, with 14 bases left in between. This CDR3 is 15 amino acids long. Germline assignment: CDR1 LGHDT and CDR2 YNNKEL (reference sequence). The CDR3 DNA reads TGTGCCAGCAGCCAAGTTCCCGAGAGGGGGAACATTCAGTACTTC. Translated: CASSQVPERGNIQYF.

The V and J genes are TRBV10-1 and TRBJ2-1; 12 nucleotides line up with TRBD2. CDR1 and CDR2 (germline): WNHNN, SYGVQD (reference sequence). The CDR3 has 16 residues. J was trimmed by 6 bases and V by 3 bases; bases with no gene match: 6. CDR3 nucleotide sequence: TGCGCCAGCAGTGAAGCTAGCGGGGGGGCAGGCAATGAGCAGTTCTTC. It encodes CASSEASGGAGNEQFF.

The chain employs TRBV15 and TRBJ1-4, with D possibly TRBD1 on 5 matching bases. Germline V gene sequence: CDR1 LNHNV, CDR2 YYDKDF (reference sequence). This CDR3 contains 16 residues. Trimming took 5 bases from V and 7 from J, leaving 20 bases between them. The CDR3 region is CATSPEIQARREKLFF. CDR3 sequence (DNA): TGTGCCACCAGCCCCGAAATACAGGCGCGACGTGAAAAACTGTTTTTT. The whole variable domain, remainder taken from reference TRBV15 and TRBJ1-4, is DAMVIQNPRYQVTQFGKPVTLSCSQTLNHNVMYWYQQKSSQAPKLLFHYYDKDFNNEADTPDNFQSRRPNTSFCFLDIRSPGLGDTAMYLCATSPEIQARREKLFFGSGTQLSVL.

The V call is TRBV5-1, the J call TRBJ2-5; TRBD1 matches 8 bases. Germline CDR1 SGHRS, CDR2 YFSETQ. The ends lost 4 bases at V and 2 bases at J; junction bases unmatched: 7. The CDR3 is 15 residues long. CDR3 in DNA: TGCGCCAGCAGCATACAACAGGGGGATCAAGAGACCCAGTACTTC. Translating it yields CASSIQQGDQETQYF.

This chain links TRBV7-8 with TRBJ1-3, with D uncertain. The CDR3 is made up of 14 amino acids. The germline gives CDR1 SGHVS, CDR2 FQNEAQ. Trimming removed 8 bases at V and 3 bases at J, with 14 bases between. CDR3 protein: CASAMRLGGNTIYF. Here the CDR3 DNA reads TGTGCCAGCGCAATGAGGCTGGGTGGAAACACCATATATTTT.

The rearrangement joins TRBV6-5 to TRBJ2-7, with TRBD2 matching 8 bases. J was trimmed by 3 bases and V by 6 bases; bases with no gene match: 10. CDR1 is MNHEY, CDR2 SVGAGI, per germline. There are 15 residues in the CDR3. CDR3 in amino acids: CASSSPGGGLYEQYF. Here the CDR3 DNA reads TGTGCCAGCAGCTCGCCCGGCGGGGGGCTCTACGAGCAGTACTTC.